This passage covers 24 T cell receptor beta chains from one sample sequenced in a study of blood T cell repertoires in COVID-19. Data came from immunoSEQ multiplex PCR; TCRdb stores just in-frame clones and leaves some out. The data hold approximately 280,000 clones, with about nine tenths observed a single time. The sequenced material came from peripheral blood. The receptor source for this set is a woman in her twenties or thirties with COVID-19, enrolled during active disease.

The chain carries TRBV10-3 and TRBJ2-5; D is uncertain. V was pared by 0 bases and J by 3 bases, with 8 bases between. CDR1 ENHRY and CDR2 SYGVKD come from the germline V gene. CDR3 length: 14 residues. CDR3 coding DNA: TGTGCCATCAGTGAGTCTTGGAGTAAAGAGACCCAGTACTTC. It translates to CAISESWSKETQYF.

The V and J genes are TRBV15 and TRBJ2-7; no reliable D call. This CDR3 comprises 15 residues. Trimming cost V 0 bases and J 4 bases, with 13 bases left between them. Germline CDR1 reads LNHNV; CDR2 reads YYDKDF (reference sequence). The CDR3 region has the DNA TGTGCCACCAGCAGAGATAGTGCCGGTCTGTACGAGCAGTACTTC. This gives the protein CATSRDSAGLYEQYF.

The V gene is TRBV6-5, the J gene TRBJ2-3, with TRBD1 matching over 10 bases. This CDR3 spans 15 amino acids. CDR1 and CDR2 from the germline V gene are MNHEY and SVGAGI. J gave up 7 bases and V 6 bases, and 10 bases lay outside the gene matches. For the CDR3, the DNA is TGTGCCAGCAGGCCACCGGGACAGGGGTCAAATACGCAGTATTTT. It yields the protein CASRPPGQGSNTQYF.

This chain joins TRBV5-4 and TRBJ2-4, with D possibly TRBD1 on 7 matching bases. CDR3 length: 18 residues. Trimming cost V 4 bases and J 0 bases, with 20 bases left between them. The germline CDR1 and CDR2 sequences are SGHNT and YYREEE (reference sequence). In nucleotides, the CDR3 is TGTGCCAGCAGCCCGGAGGGGACAGCGAACCTAGCCAAAAACATTCAGTACTTC. Translating it yields CASSPEGTANLAKNIQYF.

The V and J genes are TRBV10-3 and TRBJ1-3; TRBD1 matches at 8 bases. V dropped 3 bases and J dropped 1; count of bases not matched to a gene: 5. The germline CDR1 and CDR2 sequences are ENHRY and SYGVKD. This CDR3 spans 16 amino acids. For the CDR3, the DNA is TGTGCCATCAGTGAAAGACAGGGGTTATCTGGAAACACCATATATTTT. Translated: CAISERQGLSGNTIYF.

Written as DNA, the CDR3 is TGTGCCACCAGTGTGACAGATAGCAATCAGCCCCAGCATTTT. Translating it yields CATSVTDSNQPQHF. The rearrangement joins TRBV24-1 to TRBJ1-5; D is perhaps TRBD1 (5 bases). The CDR3 extends over 14 amino acids. From germline, CDR1 is KGHDR and CDR2 SFDVKD. With 5 bases removed from V and 0 bases from J, the gap between germline ends came to 7 bases.

The chain uses TRBV27 and TRBJ2-1; 13 nucleotides match TRBD2. The CDR3 is 19 residues long. Trimming at V came to 4 bases and at J to 0 bases, leaving 9 bases not matched to a gene. CDR1 and CDR2 (germline): MNHEY, SMNVEV (reference sequence). Here the CDR3 reads CASSSPTTSGRTSYNEQFF. CDR3 DNA: TGTGCCAGCAGTTCCCCAACGACTAGCGGGAGGACCTCCTACAATGAGCAGTTCTTC.

This chain uses TRBV24-1 with TRBJ2-2; tentatively, D is TRBD2 (6 bases). Germline CDR1 reads KGHDR; CDR2 reads SFDVKD. The CDR3 spans 14 residues. Trimming removed 5 bases at V and 2 bases at J, with 8 bases between. The CDR3 protein is CATSAGVNTGELFF. CDR3 coding DNA: TGTGCCACCAGTGCGGGAGTCAACACCGGGGAGCTGTTTTTT.

V is TRBV5-1 and J is TRBJ2-7; D is perhaps TRBD1 (5 bases). The CDR3 runs to 13 residues. Per germline, CDR1 SGHRS and CDR2 YFSETQ. V lost 0 bases to trimming and J lost 7 bases, with 11 bases between them. For the CDR3, the DNA is TGCGCCAGCAGCTTGGACCAGGGCGGAGAGCAGTACTTC. Protein product: CASSLDQGGEQYF.

The sample holds one count of this clone. This chain connects TRBV6-4 to TRBJ2-5; D not certain. Trimming removed 0 bases from V and 13 bases from J, with 12 bases in between. This CDR3 region has 12 residues. Germline-derived CDR1 and CDR2 are MRHNA and SNTAGT. The DNA for the CDR3 is TGTGCCAGCAGTGACTCGAATTTTAGTGGGTACTTC. Amino acids: CASSDSNFSGYF.

The chain recombines TRBV3-1 (or the pseudogene TRBV3-2) with TRBJ2-3; no definite D call. Per the germline V gene, CDR1 is LGHDT and CDR2 is YNNKEL (reference sequence). The V gene lost 1 base and the J gene lost 6 bases, with 5 bases spanning the gap. This CDR3 has 12 residues. CDR3 DNA sequence: TGTGCCAGCAGCCAAGCGGTGGATACGCAGTATTTT. Translated, it gives CASSQAVDTQYF.

The chain joins TRBV1 to TRBJ2-5; whether TRBD2, the table's D call, matches the DNA was not checked. TRBV1 is listed as a pseudogene. This CDR3 contains 13 residues. CDR3 amino acids: CTSSQILTETQYF. CDR3 nucleotide sequence: TGCACCAGCAGCCAAATCCTAACGGAGACCCAGTACTTC.

V is TRBV19 and J is TRBJ1-6; the D gene is possibly TRBD1 (6 bases). The CDR3 runs to 13 residues. Germline CDR1 and CDR2: LNHDA and SQIVND (reference sequence). V gave up 11 bases and J gave up 7 bases, with 15 bases separating them. The CDR3: CASSQGRNSPLHF. In nucleotides, the CDR3 is TGTGCCTCCTCACAGGGAAGAAATTCACCCCTCCACTTT.

The rearrangement joins TRBV5-5 to TRBJ2-5; weak D call: TRBD1 (6 bases). The CDR3 is 14 residues long. The germline V and J ends were trimmed by 4 bases and 2 bases, with 12 bases remaining between them. Germline CDR1 is SGHKS and CDR2 is YYEKEE (reference sequence). CDR3 in amino acids: CASSITGTQETQYF. CDR3 DNA sequence: TGTGCCAGCAGCATTACCGGGACACAAGAGACCCAGTACTTC.

The chain has TRBV6-4 and TRBJ1-2; D is undetermined. Trimming took off 0 bases at V and 4 bases at J, with 12 bases between the two ends. This CDR3 spans 15 amino acids. Germline-derived CDR1 and CDR2 are MRHNA and SNTAGT. The CDR3 sequence is CASSDSQALFYGYTF. For the CDR3, the DNA is TGTGCCAGCAGTGACTCTCAGGCCCTTTTCTATGGCTACACCTTC.

This chain links TRBV7-9 with TRBJ2-1, with 8 positions matching TRBD2. The CDR3 is 16 amino acids. The germline CDR1 and CDR2 sequences are SEHNR and FQNEAQ (reference sequence). Losses at the gene ends were 1 base for V and 2 bases for J; bases not matched to a gene: 4. The CDR3 loop is CASSLVSGSPYNEQFF. The CDR3 nucleotides are TGTGCCAGCAGCTTAGTAAGCGGGAGTCCCTACAATGAGCAGTTCTTC. Full variable domain (remainder filled in from reference TRBV7-9 and TRBJ2-1): DTGVSQNPRHKITKRGQNVTFRCDPISEHNRLYWYRQTLGQGPEFLTYFQNEAQLEKSRLLSDRFSAERPKGSFSTLEIQRTEQGDSAMYLCASSLVSGSPYNEQFFGPGTRLTVL.

The chain couples TRBV28 to TRBJ1-2, with 12 bases identical to TRBD1. This CDR3 comprises 16 residues. Germline V gene sequence: CDR1 MDHEN, CDR2 SYDVKM. After removal of 7 bases from V and 6 bases from J, the junction contained 12 bases not matched to a gene. This CDR3 is CASKTLPGQGADGYTF. CDR3 in DNA: TGTGCCAGCAAAACCTTGCCGGGACAGGGGGCAGATGGCTACACCTTC.

The V gene is TRBV9, the J gene TRBJ1-5; a weak D match, TRBD1 (5 bases). Trimming removed 0 bases at V and 4 bases at J, with 14 bases between. CDR3 length equals 16 residues. Germline CDR1 is SGDLS and CDR2 is YYNGEE. DNA for the CDR3: TGTGCCAGCAGCGTAGGACCCCAGGGAGGGAATCAGCCCCAGCATTTT. This codes for CASSVGPQGGNQPQHF. Based on the CDR3 plus reference TRBV9 and TRBJ1-5, the full variable domain is DSGVTQTPKHLITATGQRVTLRCSPRSGDLSVYWYQQSLDQGLQFLIQYYNGEERAKGNILERFSAQQFPDLHSELNLSSLELGDSALYFCASSVGPQGGNQPQHFGDGTRLSIL.

This chain joins TRBV2 and TRBJ1-5; no firm D call. The CDR3 loop spans 16 amino acids. CDR1 SNHLY and CDR2 FYNNEI come from the germline V gene. With 8 bases removed from V and 2 bases from J, the gap between germline ends came to 19 bases. CDR3 in amino acids: CASRVREFGGNQPQHF. Written as DNA, the CDR3 is TGTGCCAGCCGGGTTCGGGAGTTTGGGGGCAATCAGCCCCAGCATTTT.

This rearrangement joins TRBV30 to TRBJ1-1; TRBD1 agrees at 7 bases. V lost 4 bases to trimming and J lost 0 bases; unmatched junction nucleotides: 11. This CDR3 spans 16 amino acids. Germline V lookup: CDR1 GTSNPN, CDR2 SVGIG (reference sequence). CDR3 nucleotides: TGTGCCTGGAACAGGGGCCCTTTCTTCATGAACACTGAAGCTTTCTTT. This translates into CAWNRGPFFMNTEAFF.

This chain uses TRBV7-3 with TRBJ2-6; 11 bases line up with TRBD1. CDR3 size: 17 residues. The V gene's germline CDR1 is SGHTA and CDR2 FQGTGA. The trim removed 5 bases at V and 1 base at J, leaving 4 bases unmatched. This CDR3 reads CASSPGQGASGANVLTF. The CDR3 DNA sequence: TGTGCCAGCAGCCCTGGACAGGGGGCTTCTGGGGCCAACGTCCTGACTTTC.

The chain has TRBV4-1 and TRBJ2-1, with a possible D match to TRBD2 (5 bases). This CDR3 has 17 residues. Trimming cost V 0 bases and J 1 base, with 13 bases left between them. Germline lookup yields CDR1 MGHRA and CDR2 YSYEKL. CDR3 nucleotide sequence: TGCGCCAGCAGCCAAGATTCTAGCCCCTTATCCTACAATGAGCAGTTCTTC. Encoded protein: CASSQDSSPLSYNEQFF.

This chain joins TRBV15 and TRBJ1-3; TRBD1 might be the D (5 bases). This CDR3 has 15 amino acids. V shed 0 bases and J shed 3 bases, with 9 bases lying between them. Per germline, CDR1 LNHNV and CDR2 YYDKDF (reference sequence). Written as DNA, the CDR3 is TGTGCCACCAGCAGAGATTTGGGGCTTGGAAACACCATATATTTT. This sequence encodes CATSRDLGLGNTIYF.

The rearrangement joins TRBV5-4 to TRBJ2-1; 7 bases map to TRBD2. Germline values: CDR1 SGHNT, CDR2 YYREEE (reference sequence). There are 14 residues in the CDR3. J was trimmed by 6 bases and V by 2 bases; bases with no gene match: 5. The CDR3 DNA follows: TGTGCCAGCAGCTTAGCGGGAAGCCCCAATGAGCAGTTCTTC. Translation: CASSLAGSPNEQFF.